This T cell receptor beta chain appears in the sequencing data of a study of regulatory T cells in long-lasting Graves disease. Study-level information: Over 5 years of antithyroid drugs with positive TSH receptor antibodies was taken to mean persistent Graves' disease. Study-wide results and caveats: Whereas 966 public clonotypes were shared by new patients, persistent patients shared more, at some 3,000. With persistent disease, TRBV28, TRBJ1-2 and TRBJ2-5 were the favored segments.

Indicated time point: persistent/refractory GD, antithyroid drugs over 5 years with positive TRAb. PBMCs were the source of the RNA used for TCR sequencing. The V end was cut by 3 bases, the J end by 3 bases, with 3 bases between. The CDR3 contains 10 residues. Looked up from germline, CDR1 is SQVTM and CDR2 is ANQGSEA. This clonotype showed up many times. Its antigen is not identified. Arm-PCR of CDR3 regions and iRepertoire HTBI primers were the basis on which TCR beta libraries were built. In the original workflow: Detected in the samples were 55 to 65 TRBV and about 15 TRBJ segments. TCRdb recomputed calls from the multiplex PCR reads with MiXCR, one row per CDR3 protein. The V and J calls come from TCRdb's annotation, not from the publication. The sample contains hundreds of thousands of distinct CDR3 sequences, 20% to 25% of which appear only once.

This material consisted of peripheral blood mononuclear cells (PBMCs), taken when the disease was refractory, from a patient treated with antithyroid drugs. The chain combines TRBV29-1 with TRBJ2-7; D gene uncertain. This sequence was found in a female donor with Graves disease. The CDR3 coding sequence is TGCAGCGTTGATCTCTACGAGCAGTACTTC. Translating it yields CSVDLYEQYF.